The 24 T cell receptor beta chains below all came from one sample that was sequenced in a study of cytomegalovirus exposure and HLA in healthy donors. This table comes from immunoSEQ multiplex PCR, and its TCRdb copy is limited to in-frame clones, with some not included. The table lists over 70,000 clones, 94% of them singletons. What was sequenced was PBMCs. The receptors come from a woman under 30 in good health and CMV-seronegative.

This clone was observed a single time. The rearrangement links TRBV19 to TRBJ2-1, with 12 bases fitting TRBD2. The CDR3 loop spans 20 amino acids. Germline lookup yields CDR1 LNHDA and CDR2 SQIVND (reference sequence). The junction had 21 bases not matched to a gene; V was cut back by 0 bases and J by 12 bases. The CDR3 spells CASSIDLSTSGGRAVRGQFF. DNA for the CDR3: TGTGCCAGTAGTATAGATCTCTCAACTAGCGGGGGGCGGGCGGTCAGGGGGCAGTTCTTC.

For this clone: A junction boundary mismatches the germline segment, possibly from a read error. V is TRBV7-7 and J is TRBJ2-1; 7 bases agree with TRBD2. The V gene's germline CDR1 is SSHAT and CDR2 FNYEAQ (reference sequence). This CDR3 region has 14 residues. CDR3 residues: CASSPQAGSGEQFF. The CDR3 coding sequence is TGTGCTAGCAGCCCTCAAGCGGGGTCGGGTGAGCAGTTCTTC.

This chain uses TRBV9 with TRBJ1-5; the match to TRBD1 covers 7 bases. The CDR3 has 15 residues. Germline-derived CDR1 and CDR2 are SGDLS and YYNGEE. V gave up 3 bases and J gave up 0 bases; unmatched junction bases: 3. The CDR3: CASSGDSYSNQPQHF. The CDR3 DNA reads TGTGCCAGCAGCGGGGACAGTTATAGCAATCAGCCCCAGCATTTT.

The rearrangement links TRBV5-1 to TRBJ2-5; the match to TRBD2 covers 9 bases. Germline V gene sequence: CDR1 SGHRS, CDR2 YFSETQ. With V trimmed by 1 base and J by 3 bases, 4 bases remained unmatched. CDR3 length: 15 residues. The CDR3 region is CASSLMRLAEETQYF. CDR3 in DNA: TGCGCCAGCAGCTTGATGAGACTAGCGGAAGAGACCCAGTACTTC. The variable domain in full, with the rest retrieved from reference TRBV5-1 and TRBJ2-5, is KAGVTQTPRYLIKTRGQQVTLSCSPISGHRSVSWYQQTPGQGLQFLFEYFSETQRNKGNFPGRFSGRQFSNSRSEMNVSTLELGDSALYLCASSLMRLAEETQYFGPGTRLLVL.

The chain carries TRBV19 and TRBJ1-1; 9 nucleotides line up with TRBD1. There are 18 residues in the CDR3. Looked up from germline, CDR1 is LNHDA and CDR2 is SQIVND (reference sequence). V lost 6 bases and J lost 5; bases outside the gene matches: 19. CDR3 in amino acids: CASSTPLGQGLRGTEAFF. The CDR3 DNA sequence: TGTGCCAGTAGCACCCCCTTAGGACAGGGGCTTCGGGGTACTGAAGCTTTCTTT. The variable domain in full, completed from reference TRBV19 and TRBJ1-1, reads DGGITQSPKYLFRKEGQNVTLSCEQNLNHDAMYWYRQDPGQGLRLIYYSQIVNDFQKGDIAEGYSVSREKKESFPLTVTSAQKNPTAFYLCASSTPLGQGLRGTEAFFGQGTRLTVV.

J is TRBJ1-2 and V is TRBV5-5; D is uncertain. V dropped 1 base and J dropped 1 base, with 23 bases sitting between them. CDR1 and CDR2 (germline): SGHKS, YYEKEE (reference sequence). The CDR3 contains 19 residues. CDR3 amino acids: CASSLPQYRWEEGNYGYTF. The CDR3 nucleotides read TGTGCCAGCAGCTTGCCCCAATACAGATGGGAGGAAGGTAACTATGGCTACACCTTC.

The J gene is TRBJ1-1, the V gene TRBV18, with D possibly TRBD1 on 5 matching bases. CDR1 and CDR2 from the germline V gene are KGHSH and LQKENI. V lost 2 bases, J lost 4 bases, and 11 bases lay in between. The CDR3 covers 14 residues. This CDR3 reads CASSPYWGGTEAFF. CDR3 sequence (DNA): TGTGCCAGCTCACCATATTGGGGGGGCACTGAAGCTTTCTTT.

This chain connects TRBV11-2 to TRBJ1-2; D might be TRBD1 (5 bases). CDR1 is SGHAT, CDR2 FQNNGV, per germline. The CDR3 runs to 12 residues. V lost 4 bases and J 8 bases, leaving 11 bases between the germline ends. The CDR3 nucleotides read TGTGCCAGCAGCTCAACAGGTTCCGGCTACACCTTC. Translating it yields CASSSTGSGYTF.

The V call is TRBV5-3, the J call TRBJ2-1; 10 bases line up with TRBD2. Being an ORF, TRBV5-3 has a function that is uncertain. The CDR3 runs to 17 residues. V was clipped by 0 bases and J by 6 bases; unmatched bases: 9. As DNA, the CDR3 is TGTGCCAGAAGCTTGGGAGCGGGGGGGCCCTCGGGCAATGAGCAGTTCTTC. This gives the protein CARSLGAGGPSGNEQFF.

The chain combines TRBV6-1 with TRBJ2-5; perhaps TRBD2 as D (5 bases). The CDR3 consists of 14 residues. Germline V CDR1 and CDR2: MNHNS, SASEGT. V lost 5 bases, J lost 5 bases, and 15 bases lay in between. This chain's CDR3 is CASSQAGRRETQYF. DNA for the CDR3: TGTGCCAGCAGTCAGGCGGGCAGGAGGGAGACCCAGTACTTC.

The CDR3 here is CASSLGLASYNEQFF. The CDR3 DNA reads TGTGCCAGCAGCTTAGGGCTAGCGAGCTACAATGAGCAGTTCTTC. The rearrangement joins TRBV7-9 to TRBJ2-1, with a possible D match to TRBD2 (6 bases). The CDR3 length is 15 residues. V was shortened by 1 base and J by 3 bases, with 10 bases between the two germline ends. Germline loops: CDR1 SEHNR, CDR2 FQNEAQ (reference sequence).

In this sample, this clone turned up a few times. This CDR3 reads CASSPQGRGWDTEAFF. The CDR3 DNA follows: TGTGCCAGCTCACCACAGGGGCGGGGATGGGACACTGAAGCTTTCTTT. J is TRBJ1-1 and V is TRBV18, with D possibly TRBD1 on 5 matching bases. V lost 1 base to trimming and J lost 3 bases, with 15 bases between them. The CDR3 totals 16 residues. CDR1 is KGHSH, CDR2 LQKENI, per germline.

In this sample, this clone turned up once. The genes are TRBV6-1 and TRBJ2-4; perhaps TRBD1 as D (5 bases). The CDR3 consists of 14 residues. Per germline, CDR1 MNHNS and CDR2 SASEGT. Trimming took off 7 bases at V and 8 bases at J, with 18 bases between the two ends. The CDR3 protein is CASTLRNLGHIQYF. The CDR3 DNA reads TGTGCCAGCACACTTCGGAATCTGGGGCACATTCAGTACTTC.

The CDR3 loop reads CASSLVGDRAGANVLTF. In DNA form, the CDR3 reads TGTGCCAGCAGCTTAGTTGGCGACAGGGCTGGGGCCAACGTCCTGACTTTC. V is TRBV11-2 and J is TRBJ2-6; 7 bases align to TRBD1. CDR3 length: 17 residues. Germline lookup yields CDR1 SGHAT and CDR2 FQNNGV. V lost 1 base and J lost 2; bases outside the gene matches: 5.

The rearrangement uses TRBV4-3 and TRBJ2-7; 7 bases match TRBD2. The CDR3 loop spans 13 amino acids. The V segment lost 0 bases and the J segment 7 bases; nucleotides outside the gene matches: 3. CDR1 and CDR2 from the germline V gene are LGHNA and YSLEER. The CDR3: CASSQEYGREQYF. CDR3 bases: TGCGCCAGCAGCCAAGAGTACGGGAGGGAGCAGTACTTC.

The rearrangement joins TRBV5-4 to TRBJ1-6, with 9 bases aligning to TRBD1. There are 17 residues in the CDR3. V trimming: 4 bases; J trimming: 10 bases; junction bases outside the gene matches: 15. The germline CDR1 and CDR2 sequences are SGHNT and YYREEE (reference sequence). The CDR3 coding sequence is TGTGCCAGCAGCACGCCCACAACAGGGGGCGATCGGTCACCCCTCCACTTT. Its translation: CASSTPTTGGDRSPLHF.

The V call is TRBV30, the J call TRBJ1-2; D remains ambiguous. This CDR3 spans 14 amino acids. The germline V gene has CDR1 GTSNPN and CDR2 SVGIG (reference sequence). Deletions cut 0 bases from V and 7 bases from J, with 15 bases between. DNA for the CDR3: TGTGCCTGGAGTGTTTCGAAGGGAGTCCGTGGCTACACCTTC. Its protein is CAWSVSKGVRGYTF.

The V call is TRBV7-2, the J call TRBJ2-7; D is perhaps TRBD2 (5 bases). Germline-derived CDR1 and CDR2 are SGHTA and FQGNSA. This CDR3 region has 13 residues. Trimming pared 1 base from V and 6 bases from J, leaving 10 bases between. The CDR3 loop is CASSLGLAREQYF. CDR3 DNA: TGTGCCAGCAGCTTAGGTCTAGCTCGCGAGCAGTACTTC.

The CDR3 protein is CASSLTGTAPQHF. CDR3 in DNA: TGTGCCAGCAGCTTGACAGGGACGGCGCCCCAGCATTTT. The chain is built from TRBV7-9 and TRBJ1-5; 7 nucleotides match TRBD1. The CDR3 totals 13 residues. V was clipped by 3 bases and J by 9 bases; unmatched bases: 5. The V gene's germline CDR1 is SEHNR and CDR2 FQNEAQ (reference sequence).

The CDR3 sequence: CASSMQGGNSPLHF. For the CDR3, the DNA is TGTGCCAGTAGTATGCAGGGAGGAAATTCACCCCTCCACTTT. This chain joins TRBV19 and TRBJ1-6; D possibly corresponds to TRBD1 (5 bases). Trimming left V 3 bases short and J 7 bases short, with 10 bases between. This CDR3 spans 14 amino acids. Germline CDR1 reads LNHDA; CDR2 reads SQIVND (reference sequence).

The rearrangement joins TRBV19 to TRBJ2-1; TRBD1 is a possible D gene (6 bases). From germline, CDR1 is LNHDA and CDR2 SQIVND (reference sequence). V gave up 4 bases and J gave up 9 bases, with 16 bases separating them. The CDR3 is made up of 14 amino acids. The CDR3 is CASSTGRQVREQFF. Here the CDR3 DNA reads TGTGCCAGTAGTACTGGACGACAGGTTCGTGAGCAGTTCTTC.

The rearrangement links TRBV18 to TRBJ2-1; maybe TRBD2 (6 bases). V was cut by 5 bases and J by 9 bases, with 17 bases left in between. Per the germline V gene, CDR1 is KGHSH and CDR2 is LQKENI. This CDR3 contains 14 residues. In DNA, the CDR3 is TGTGCCAGCTCAGACGCTTACCGGGGGAGTGAGCAGTTCTTC. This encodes CASSDAYRGSEQFF.

CDR3 loop: CASSPRDRGVGSGANVLTF. The CDR3 nucleotides are TGTGCCAGTAGTCCCCGGGACAGAGGGGTTGGCTCTGGGGCCAACGTCCTGACTTTC. The V call is TRBV19, the J call TRBJ2-6, with TRBD1 matching 7 bases. CDR3 length: 19 residues. The J segment lost 0 bases and the V segment lost 5 bases, leaving 13 bases of the junction unmatched. Looked up from germline, CDR1 is LNHDA and CDR2 is SQIVND (reference sequence). The whole variable domain, filled in from reference TRBV19 and TRBJ2-6, reads DGGITQSPKYLFRKEGQNVTLSCEQNLNHDAMYWYRQDPGQGLRLIYYSQIVNDFQKGDIAEGYSVSREKKESFPLTVTSAQKNPTAFYLCASSPRDRGVGSGANVLTFGAGSRLTVL.

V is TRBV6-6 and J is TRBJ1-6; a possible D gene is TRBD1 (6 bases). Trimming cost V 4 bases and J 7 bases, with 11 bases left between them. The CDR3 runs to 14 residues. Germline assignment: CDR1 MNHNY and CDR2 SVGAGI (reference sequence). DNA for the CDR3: TGTGCCAGCAGTTCAAGGGGGGGCAATTCACCCCTCCACTTT. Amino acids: CASSSRGGNSPLHF.